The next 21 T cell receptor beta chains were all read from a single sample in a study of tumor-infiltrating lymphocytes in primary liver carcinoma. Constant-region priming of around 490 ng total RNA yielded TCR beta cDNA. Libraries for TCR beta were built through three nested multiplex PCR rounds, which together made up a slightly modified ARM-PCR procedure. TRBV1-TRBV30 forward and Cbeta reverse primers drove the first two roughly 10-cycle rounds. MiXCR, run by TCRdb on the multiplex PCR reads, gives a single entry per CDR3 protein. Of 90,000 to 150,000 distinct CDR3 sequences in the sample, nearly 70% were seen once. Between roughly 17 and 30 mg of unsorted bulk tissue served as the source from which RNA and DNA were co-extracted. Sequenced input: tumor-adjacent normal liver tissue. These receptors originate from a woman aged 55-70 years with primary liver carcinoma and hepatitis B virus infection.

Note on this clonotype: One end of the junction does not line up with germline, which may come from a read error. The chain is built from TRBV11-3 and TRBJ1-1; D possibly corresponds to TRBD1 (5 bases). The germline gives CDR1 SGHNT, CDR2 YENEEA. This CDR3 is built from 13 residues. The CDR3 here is CASIHGRVTGAFF. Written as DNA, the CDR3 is TGTGCCAGCATTCATGGCAGGGTTACTGGAGCTTTCTTT.

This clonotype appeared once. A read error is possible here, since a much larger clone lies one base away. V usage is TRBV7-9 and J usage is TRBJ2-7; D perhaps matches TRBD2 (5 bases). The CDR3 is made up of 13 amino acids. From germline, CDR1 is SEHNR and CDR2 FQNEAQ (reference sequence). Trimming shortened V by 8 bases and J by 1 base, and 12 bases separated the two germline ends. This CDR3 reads CASALLGSYEQYF. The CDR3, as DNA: TGTGCCAGCGCCCTACTAGGGTCCTACGAGCAGTACTTC.

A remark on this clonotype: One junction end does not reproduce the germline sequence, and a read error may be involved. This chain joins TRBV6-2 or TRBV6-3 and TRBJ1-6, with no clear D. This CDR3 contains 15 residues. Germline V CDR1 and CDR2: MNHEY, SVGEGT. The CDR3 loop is CVSSQWTQLDSPLHF. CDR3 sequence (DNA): TGTGTCAGCAGCCAATGGACTCAATTGGATTCACCCCTCCACTTT.

CDR3 nucleotide sequence: TGTGCCAGCAGCGAAGGCCTAGTAGCGGGAGATGGGAGTGGCACAGATACGCAGTATTTT. It codes for CASSEGLVAGDGSGTDTQYF. The rearrangement uses TRBV21-1 and TRBJ2-3; TRBD2 was called by the table and not checked on the DNA. TRBV21-1 is a listed pseudogene. This CDR3 is built from 20 residues.

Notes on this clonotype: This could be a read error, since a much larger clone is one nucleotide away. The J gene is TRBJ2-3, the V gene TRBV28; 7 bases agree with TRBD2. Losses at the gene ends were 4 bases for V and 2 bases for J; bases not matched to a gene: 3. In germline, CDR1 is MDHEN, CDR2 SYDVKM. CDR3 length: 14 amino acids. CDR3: CASSWEGDTDTQYF. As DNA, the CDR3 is TGTGCCAGCAGTTGGGAGGGAGACACAGATACGCAGTATTTT.

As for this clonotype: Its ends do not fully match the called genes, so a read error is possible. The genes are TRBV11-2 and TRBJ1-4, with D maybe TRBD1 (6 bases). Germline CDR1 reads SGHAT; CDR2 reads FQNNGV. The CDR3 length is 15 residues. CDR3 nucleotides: TGTGCCAGCGGCTTCCATACAGGGAAGGATGAAAAACAGTTTTTT. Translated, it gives CASGFHTGKDEKQFF.

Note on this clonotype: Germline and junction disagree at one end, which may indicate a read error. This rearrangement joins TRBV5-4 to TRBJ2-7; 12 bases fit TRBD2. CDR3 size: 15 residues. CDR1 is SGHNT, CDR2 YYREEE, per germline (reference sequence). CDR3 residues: CASSHTSGRFNDQYF. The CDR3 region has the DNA TGTGCCAGCAGCCATACTAGCGGGAGGTTCAACGATCAGTACTTC.

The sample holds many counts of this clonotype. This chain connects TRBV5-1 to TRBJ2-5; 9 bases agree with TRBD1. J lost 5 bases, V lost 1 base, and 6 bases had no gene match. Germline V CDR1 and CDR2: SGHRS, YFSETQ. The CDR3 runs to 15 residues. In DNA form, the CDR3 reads TGCGCCAGCAGCTTGATTCTGGGACAGGGCGAGACCCAGTACTTC. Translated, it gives CASSLILGQGETQYF.

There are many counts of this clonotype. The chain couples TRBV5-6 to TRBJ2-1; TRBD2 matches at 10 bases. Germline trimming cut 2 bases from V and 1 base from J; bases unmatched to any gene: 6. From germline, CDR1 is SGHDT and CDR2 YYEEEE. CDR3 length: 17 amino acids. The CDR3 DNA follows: TGTGCCAGCAGCTTCAGCGGGAGGGCCAGATCCTACAATGAGCAGTTCTTC. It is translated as CASSFSGRARSYNEQFF.

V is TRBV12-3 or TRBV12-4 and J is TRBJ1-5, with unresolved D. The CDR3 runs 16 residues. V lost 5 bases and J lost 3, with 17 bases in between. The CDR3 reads CASSRPRIGYNQPQHF. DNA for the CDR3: TGTGCCAGCAGTCGCCCTAGGATAGGTTACAATCAGCCCCAGCATTTT.

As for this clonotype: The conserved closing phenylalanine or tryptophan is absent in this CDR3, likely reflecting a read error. The CDR3 nucleotides read TGCGCCAGCAGCCAAGAACCCAGTGGGAGGGCGGACAATGAGCAGTTCTTA. Its translation: CASSQEPSGRADNEQFL. The rearrangement uses TRBV4-1 and TRBJ2-1, with TRBD2 matching over 7 bases. Germline V lookup: CDR1 MGHRA, CDR2 YSYEKL. This CDR3 contains 17 residues. The trim removed 0 bases at V and 5 bases at J, leaving 10 bases unmatched.

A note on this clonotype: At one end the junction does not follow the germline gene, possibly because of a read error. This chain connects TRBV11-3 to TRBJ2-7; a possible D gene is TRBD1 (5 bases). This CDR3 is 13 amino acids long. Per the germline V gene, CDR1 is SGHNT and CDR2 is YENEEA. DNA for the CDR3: TGTGTCAGCAACTTAGGGGCATCTTACGAGCAGTACTTC. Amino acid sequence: CVSNLGASYEQYF.

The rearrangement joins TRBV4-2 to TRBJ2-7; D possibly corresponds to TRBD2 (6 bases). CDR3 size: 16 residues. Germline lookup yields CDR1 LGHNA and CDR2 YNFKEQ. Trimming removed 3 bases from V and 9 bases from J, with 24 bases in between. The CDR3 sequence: CASSQSQREATCVQYF. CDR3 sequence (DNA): TGTGCCAGCAGCCAGTCCCAGAGGGAGGCTACCTGCGTGCAGTACTTC.

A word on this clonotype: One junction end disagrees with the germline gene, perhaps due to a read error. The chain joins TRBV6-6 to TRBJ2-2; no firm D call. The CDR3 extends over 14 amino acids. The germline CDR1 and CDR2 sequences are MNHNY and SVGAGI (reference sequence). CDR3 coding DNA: TGTGCCAGCAGAGAGATCGAATACACAGGGGAGCTGTTTTTT. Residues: CASREIEYTGELFF.

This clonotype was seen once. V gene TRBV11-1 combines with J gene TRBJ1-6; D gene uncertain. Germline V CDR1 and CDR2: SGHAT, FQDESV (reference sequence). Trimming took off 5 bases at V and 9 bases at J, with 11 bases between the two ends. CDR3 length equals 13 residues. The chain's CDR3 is CASSRLWGSPLHF. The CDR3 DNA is TGTGCCAGCAGCCGACTCTGGGGTTCACCCCTCCACTTT.

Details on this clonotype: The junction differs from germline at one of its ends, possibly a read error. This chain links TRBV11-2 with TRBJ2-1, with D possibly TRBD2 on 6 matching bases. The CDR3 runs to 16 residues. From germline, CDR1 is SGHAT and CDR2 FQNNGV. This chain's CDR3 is CANSPFSGNHYNEQFF. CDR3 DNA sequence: TGTGCCAACAGCCCATTTAGCGGAAACCACTACAATGAGCAGTTCTTC.

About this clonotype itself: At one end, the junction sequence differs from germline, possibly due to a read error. The DNA for the CDR3 is TGTAGCCATAGCGGGGGCTCCTCCTACGATGAGCAGTTCTTC. Translating gives CSHSGGSSYDEQFF. The rearrangement joins TRBV29-1 to TRBJ2-1, with 9 bases fitting TRBD2. The CDR3 runs 14 residues. Germline values: CDR1 SQVTM, CDR2 ANQGSEA.

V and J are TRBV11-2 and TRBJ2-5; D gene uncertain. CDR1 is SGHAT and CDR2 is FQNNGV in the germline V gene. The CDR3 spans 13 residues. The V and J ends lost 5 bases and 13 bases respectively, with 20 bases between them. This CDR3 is CASSQIYQETRYF. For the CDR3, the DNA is TGTGCCAGCAGCCAAATCTACCAAGAGACACGGTACTTC.

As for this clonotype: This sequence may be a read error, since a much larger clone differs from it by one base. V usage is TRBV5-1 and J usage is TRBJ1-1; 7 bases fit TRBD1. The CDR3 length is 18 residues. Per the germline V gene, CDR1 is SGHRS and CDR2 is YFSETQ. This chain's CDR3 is CASSLRAQGTSGNTETFF. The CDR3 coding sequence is TGCGCCAGCAGCTTGCGCGCACAGGGGACGAGTGGGAACACTGAAACTTTCTTT.

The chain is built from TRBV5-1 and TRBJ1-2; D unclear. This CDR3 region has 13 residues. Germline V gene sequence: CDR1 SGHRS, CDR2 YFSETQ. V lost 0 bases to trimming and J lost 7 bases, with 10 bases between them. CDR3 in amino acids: CASSLDRDCGYTF. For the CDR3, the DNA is TGCGCCAGCAGCTTGGACAGAGACTGTGGCTACACCTTC.

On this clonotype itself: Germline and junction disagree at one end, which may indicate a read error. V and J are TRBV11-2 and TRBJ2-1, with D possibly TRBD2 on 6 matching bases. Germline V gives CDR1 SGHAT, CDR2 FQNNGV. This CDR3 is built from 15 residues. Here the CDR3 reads CASSLENGSLSEQFF. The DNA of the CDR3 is TGCGCCAGCAGCTTAGAGAACGGGAGTCTGAGTGAGCAGTTCTTC.